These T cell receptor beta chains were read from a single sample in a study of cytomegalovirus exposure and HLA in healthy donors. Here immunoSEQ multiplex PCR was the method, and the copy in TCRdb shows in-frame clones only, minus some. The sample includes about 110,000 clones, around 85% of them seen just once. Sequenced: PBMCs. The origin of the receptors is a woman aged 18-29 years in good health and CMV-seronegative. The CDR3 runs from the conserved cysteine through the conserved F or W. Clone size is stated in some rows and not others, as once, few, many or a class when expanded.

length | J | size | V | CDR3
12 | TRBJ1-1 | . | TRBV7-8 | CASSPTGTGLIF
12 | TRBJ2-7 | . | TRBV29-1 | CSGADRDDEQYF
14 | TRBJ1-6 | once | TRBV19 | CASNTEGVGSPLHF
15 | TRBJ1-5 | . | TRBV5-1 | CASSYPDSFNQPQHF
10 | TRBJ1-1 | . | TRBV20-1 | CTRVNTEAFF
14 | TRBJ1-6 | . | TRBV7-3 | CASSLGQTDSPLHF
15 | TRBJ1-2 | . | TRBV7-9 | CASSPLVRGGYGYTF
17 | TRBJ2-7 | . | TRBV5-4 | CASSLKGLAGPPYEQYF
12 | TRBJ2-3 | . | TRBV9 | CASSVGGGTQYF
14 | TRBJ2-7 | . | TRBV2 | CASTEQPVAGGWYF
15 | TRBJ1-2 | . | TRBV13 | CASSVRGTGRGGYTF
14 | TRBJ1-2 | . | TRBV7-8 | CASSLEGGLYGYTF
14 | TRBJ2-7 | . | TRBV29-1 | CSVGGTGFVYEQYF
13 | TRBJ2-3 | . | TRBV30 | CAWSFSSLDTQYF
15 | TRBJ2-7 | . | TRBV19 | CASRSQGGAPHEQYF
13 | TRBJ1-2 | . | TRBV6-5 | CASRRGDKYGYTF
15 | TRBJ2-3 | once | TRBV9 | CASSGVRGIADTQYF
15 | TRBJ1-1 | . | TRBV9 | CASSPDSGERGEAFF
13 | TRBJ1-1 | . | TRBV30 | CAWSADSNTEAFF
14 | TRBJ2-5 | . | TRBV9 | CASSEGDKEETQYF
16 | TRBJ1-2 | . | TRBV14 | CASSQELDGVYYGYTF
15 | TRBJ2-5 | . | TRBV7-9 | CASSSAGRVQETQYF
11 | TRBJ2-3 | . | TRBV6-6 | CASSQGLAGYF
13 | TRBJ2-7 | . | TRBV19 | CASLGGAGHEQYF
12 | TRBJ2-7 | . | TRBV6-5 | CASRGAPYEQYF
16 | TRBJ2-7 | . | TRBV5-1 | CASGPGTSGGAYEQYF
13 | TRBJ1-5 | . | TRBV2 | CASMGSGLGPQHF
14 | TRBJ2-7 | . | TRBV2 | CASSEVGQPYEQYF
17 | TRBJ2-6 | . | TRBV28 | CASSLNTGVTGANVLTF
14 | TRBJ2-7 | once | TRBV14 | CASSSLQGGYEQYF
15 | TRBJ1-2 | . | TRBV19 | CASHEDFGTSHGYTF
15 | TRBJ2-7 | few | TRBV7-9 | CASSWAGQGLSEQYF